A single sample is the source of the 20 T cell receptor beta chains below, sequenced in a study of cytomegalovirus exposure and HLA in healthy donors. Vbeta (60) and Jbeta (13) primers were used in the PCR. The method was immunoSEQ multiplex PCR; TCRdb's version includes in-frame clones alone and lacks a portion of them. The data show around 76,000 clones, around 70% seen once. Sample: PBMCs. These receptors came from a woman in her forties or fifties in good health and CMV-seropositive.

V gene TRBV19 combines with J gene TRBJ1-1; D might be TRBD1 (5 bases). Germline V gives CDR1 LNHDA, CDR2 SQIVND (reference sequence). The length of the CDR3 is 17 residues. Trimming took off 6 bases at V and 3 bases at J, with 23 bases between the two ends. In DNA, the CDR3 is TGTGCCAGTAGAGTGATGGCAGGGATATTCCCTGACACTGAAGCTTTCTTT. Its translation: CASRVMAGIFPDTEAFF.

This clone was seen a few times. This sequence joins TRBV27 and TRBJ2-7, with 8 nucleotides matching TRBD1. Germline trimming cut 6 bases from V and 4 bases from J; bases unmatched to any gene: 8. The CDR3 is made up of 14 amino acids. Germline values: CDR1 MNHEY, CDR2 SMNVEV (reference sequence). CDR3 sequence: CASRRPGQEYEQYF. CDR3 DNA: TGTGCCAGCAGGCGGCCGGGACAGGAGTACGAGCAGTACTTC.

The J gene is TRBJ1-6, the V gene TRBV7-6, with D uncertain. V lost 2 bases and J 6 bases, leaving 11 bases between the germline ends. CDR1 is SGHVS and CDR2 is FNYEAQ in the germline V gene. This CDR3 comprises 15 residues. The chain's CDR3 is CASSLKRGGNSPLHF. Written as DNA, the CDR3 is TGTGCCAGCAGCTTAAAGCGAGGTGGTAATTCACCCCTCCACTTT.

The chain links TRBV11-3 to TRBJ2-3, with 9 nucleotides matching TRBD2. Germline CDR1 and CDR2: SGHNT and YENEEA. The junction had 11 bases not matched to a gene; V was cut back by 11 bases and J by 2 bases. The CDR3 is 15 amino acids. The CDR3 region is CAAEIRLADTDTQYF. The CDR3 DNA is TGTGCCGCCGAGATAAGACTAGCGGACACAGATACGCAGTATTTT.

The gene calls are TRBV10-1 and TRBJ2-5; a weak D match, TRBD2 (6 bases). The CDR3 has 13 amino acids. Trimming removed 6 bases from V and 4 bases from J, with 12 bases in between. The V gene's germline CDR1 is WNHNN and CDR2 SYGVQD (reference sequence). The CDR3 here is CASSGTRLETQYF. The CDR3 nucleotides read TGCGCCAGCAGCGGGACTCGCTTAGAGACCCAGTACTTC.

V gene TRBV10-2 combines with J gene TRBJ2-5; possibly TRBD2 for D (6 bases). This CDR3 has 14 amino acids. Deletions cut 5 bases from V and 5 bases from J, with 15 bases between. Germline lookup yields CDR1 WSHSY and CDR2 SAAADI. As DNA, the CDR3 is TGCGCCAGCAGTAGGGAGGCAGGAGGGGAGACCCAGTACTTC. Its protein is CASSREAGGETQYF.

V gene TRBV7-6 combines with J gene TRBJ1-3; D ambiguous. Germline V gene data show CDR1 as SGHVS and CDR2 as FNYEAQ. Deletions cut 7 bases from V and 1 base from J, with 11 bases between. The CDR3 covers 14 residues. Written as DNA, the CDR3 is TGTGCCAGCACCCTCGAGGCATCTGGAAACACCATATATTTT. This sequence encodes CASTLEASGNTIYF.

The gene calls are TRBV7-2 and TRBJ1-1; D gene unclear. This CDR3 contains 13 residues. CDR1 and CDR2 (germline): SGHTA, FQGNSA. Between the trimmed V and J ends, which lost 5 bases and 0 bases, there was a span of 7 bases. For the CDR3, the DNA is TGTGCCAGCAGCCCTCAGGTGAACACTGAAGCTTTCTTT. Translation: CASSPQVNTEAFF.

The chain uses TRBV28 and TRBJ1-3, with a weak D call TRBD1 (6 bases). Germline CDR1 is MDHEN and CDR2 is SYDVKM. CDR3 length: 12 amino acids. V dropped 7 bases and J dropped 4 bases, with 8 bases sitting between them. CDR3 region: CASIGQGNTIYF. The CDR3 DNA reads as TGTGCCAGCATCGGACAGGGAAACACCATATATTTT.

This clone has just a few counts. The chain combines TRBV9 with TRBJ2-2; D gene ambiguous. The V gene lost 0 bases and the J gene lost 5 bases, with 11 bases spanning the gap. Germline CDR1 is SGDLS and CDR2 is YYNGEE. There are 15 residues in the CDR3. In DNA, the CDR3 is TGTGCCAGCAGCGTAGTTCGGTCAGGAACCGGGGAGCTGTTTTTT. It encodes CASSVVRSGTGELFF.

This clone was detected only once. The chain carries TRBV4-1 and TRBJ1-2, with D possibly matching TRBD1 (6 bases). Germline-derived CDR1 and CDR2 are MGHRA and YSYEKL. The CDR3 has 15 amino acids. Trimming shortened V by 5 bases and J by 0 bases, and 13 bases separated the two germline ends. The CDR3 is CASSGMGASNYGYTF. The DNA of the CDR3 is TGCGCCAGCAGCGGGATGGGGGCCTCTAACTATGGCTACACCTTC.

V is TRBV5-4 and J is TRBJ1-2, with TRBD1 as a possible D gene (6 bases). Germline V gene sequence: CDR1 SGHNT, CDR2 YYREEE (reference sequence). The CDR3 totals 14 residues. Trimming stripped 4 bases from V and 3 bases from J, with 13 bases between. The CDR3 region is CASSPGGADYGYTF. The CDR3 region has the DNA TGTGCCAGCAGCCCGGGGGGGGCCGACTATGGCTACACCTTC.

The rearrangement uses TRBV11-3 and TRBJ1-6; D is undetermined. The germline V gene has CDR1 SGHNT and CDR2 YENEEA. CDR3 length: 14 amino acids. V lost 2 bases to trimming and J lost 6 bases, with 8 bases between them. The CDR3 DNA follows: TGTGCCAGCAGCTTATATGGAGCTAATTCACCCCTCCACTTT. The encoded protein is CASSLYGANSPLHF. The full variable domain, completed using reference TRBV11-3 and TRBJ1-6, is EAGVVQSPRYKIIEKKQPVAFWCNPISGHNTLYWYLQNLGQGPELLIRYENEEAVDDSQLPKDRFSAERLKGVDSTLKIQPAELGDSAVYLCASSLYGANSPLHFGNGTRLTVT.

The genes are TRBV5-4 and TRBJ1-1; 7 bases line up with TRBD1. The CDR3 has 16 amino acids. The germline V gene encodes CDR1 SGHNT and CDR2 YYREEE (reference sequence). V shed 2 bases, J shed 4 bases, and the junction held 11 bases outside the gene matches. The CDR3 DNA follows: TGTGCCAGCAGCTTTTACAGGGGCGGAGAGGGCACTGAAGCTTTCTTT. Its protein is CASSFYRGGEGTEAFF.

The chain joins TRBV5-1 to TRBJ2-7; perhaps TRBD2 as D (5 bases). CDR1 SGHRS and CDR2 YFSETQ come from the germline V gene. This CDR3 contains 14 residues. Trimming took off 0 bases at V and 3 bases at J, with 10 bases between the two ends. CDR3 coding DNA: TGCGCCAGCAGCTTGGGGTCTAGCAGCTACGAGCAGTACTTC. Protein product: CASSLGSSSYEQYF.

This chain's CDR3 is CASSVGQGASEQYF. CDR3 DNA: TGTGCCAGCAGCGTCGGACAGGGGGCGAGCGAGCAGTACTTC. The gene calls are TRBV11-2 and TRBJ2-7; TRBD1 agrees at 11 bases. Germline V gene data show CDR1 as SGHAT and CDR2 as FQNNGV. CDR3 size: 14 residues. V trimming: 5 bases; J trimming: 6 bases; junction bases outside the gene matches: 6.

This chain uses TRBV19 with TRBJ2-3; TRBD2 aligns across 14 bases. Germline V gene data show CDR1 as LNHDA and CDR2 as SQIVND (reference sequence). V lost 6 bases to trimming and J lost 4 bases; unmatched junction nucleotides: 0. This CDR3 comprises 14 residues. The CDR3: CASRTSGRADTQYF. In DNA form, the CDR3 reads TGTGCCAGTAGGACTAGCGGGAGGGCAGATACGCAGTATTTT.

The gene calls are TRBV5-6 and TRBJ1-3, with D perhaps TRBD1 (5 bases). Germline-derived CDR1 and CDR2 are SGHDT and YYEEEE. Trimming stripped 0 bases from V and 8 bases from J, with 12 bases between. The CDR3 runs 14 residues. The DNA of the CDR3 is TGTGCCAGCAGCTTGGAAGGGGCTGTGGACACCATATATTTT. It translates to CASSLEGAVDTIYF.

The chain recombines TRBV2 with TRBJ1-6; D is possibly TRBD1 (6 bases). This CDR3 region has 15 residues. V lost 4 bases, J lost 9 bases, and 16 bases lay in between. Germline lookup yields CDR1 SNHLY and CDR2 FYNNEI. CDR3 nucleotide sequence: TGTGCCAGCAGTGGCAGCAGGGGCGGTAGTTCACCCCTCCACTTT. Translation gives CASSGSRGGSSPLHF.

A few counts support this clone. The chain recombines TRBV5-1 with TRBJ1-1, with 8 bases matching TRBD1. This CDR3 region has 16 residues. V shed 0 bases, J shed 1 base, and the junction held 5 bases outside the gene matches. The germline gives CDR1 SGHRS, CDR2 YFSETQ. CDR3 sequence reads: CASSLAGQVTNTEAFF. The DNA for the CDR3 is TGCGCCAGCAGCTTGGCGGGACAGGTTACGAACACTGAAGCTTTCTTT.